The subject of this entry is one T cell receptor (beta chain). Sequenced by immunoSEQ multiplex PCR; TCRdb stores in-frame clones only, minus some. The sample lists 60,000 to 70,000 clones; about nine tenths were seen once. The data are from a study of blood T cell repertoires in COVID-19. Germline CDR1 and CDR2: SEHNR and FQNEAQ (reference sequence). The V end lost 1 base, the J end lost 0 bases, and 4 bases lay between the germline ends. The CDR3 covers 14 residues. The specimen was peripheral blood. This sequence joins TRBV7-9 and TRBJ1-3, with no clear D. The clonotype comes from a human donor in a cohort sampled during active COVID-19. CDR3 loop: CASSLGLSGNTIYF. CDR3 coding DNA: TGTGCCAGCAGCTTAGGGCTCTCTGGAAACACCATATATTTT.